The clone carrying this TCR beta chain showed up many times. The TCR beta CDR3 regions underwent amplification using RNA transcripts as the source. HTBI primers were the set used in a first-round RT-PCR of the TCR CDR3. TCRdb reprocessed the multiplex PCR reads via MiXCR and lists one record per CDR3 protein. The sample includes approximately 600,000 distinct CDR3 sequences, approximately 14% of them seen just once. The data belong to a study of T cells in Graves' hyperthyroidism and ophthalmopathy. The CDR3 is 13 residues long. Germline CDR1 and CDR2: MNHEY and SMNVEV (reference sequence). Trimming stripped 4 bases from V and 0 bases from J, with 6 bases between.

This sequence joins TRBV27 and TRBJ1-1, with D unresolved. The source of this sequence is a woman aged 25-40 years with Graves' hyperthyroidism that later progressed to Graves' ophthalmopathy. The sequenced sample consisted of blood. The CDR3 here is CASSYRVNTEAFF. In DNA, the CDR3 is TGTGCCAGCAGTTATCGGGTGAACACTGAAGCTTTCTTT.